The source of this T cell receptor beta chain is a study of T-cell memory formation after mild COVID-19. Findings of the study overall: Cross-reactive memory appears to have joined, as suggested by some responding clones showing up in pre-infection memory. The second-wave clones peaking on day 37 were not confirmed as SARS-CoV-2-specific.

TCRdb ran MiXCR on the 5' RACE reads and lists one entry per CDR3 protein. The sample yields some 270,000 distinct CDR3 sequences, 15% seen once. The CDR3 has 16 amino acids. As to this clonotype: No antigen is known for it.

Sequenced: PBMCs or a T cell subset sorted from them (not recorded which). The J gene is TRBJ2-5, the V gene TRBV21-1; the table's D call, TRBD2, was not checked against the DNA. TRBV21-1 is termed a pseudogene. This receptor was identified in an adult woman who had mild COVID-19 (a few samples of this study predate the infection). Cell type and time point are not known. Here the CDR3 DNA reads TGTGCCAGCAGCAAAGGACAAGCGGGCGGCCAAGAGACCCAGTACTTC. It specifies CASSKGQAGGQETQYF.